This T cell receptor beta chain emerged from a study of cytomegalovirus exposure and HLA in healthy donors. Study-level results: After further analysis at a later stage, 17,000 or so TCR beta sequences were associated with HLA alleles at 0.05 false discovery rate.

Concerning this clone: No antigen is known for it.

The CDR3 spans 18 residues. Unmatched junction bases numbered 12, after V lost 6 bases and J lost 2 bases. Per the germline V gene, CDR1 is LNHDA and CDR2 is SQIVND (reference sequence). Primers for the PCR totalled 60 Vbeta and 13 Jbeta. Data came from immunoSEQ multiplex PCR; TCRdb stores just in-frame clones and leaves some out. The table records approximately 210,000 clones, about 80% of them present only once. The chain recombines TRBV19 with TRBJ2-6; 8 bases fit TRBD1. This receptor was identified in a male donor in good health and CMV-seronegative. Sample: PBMCs. The DNA of the CDR3 is TGTGCCAGTAGCAAGGGAACAGGGGGATCAACTGGGGCCAACGTCCTGACTTTC. It specifies CASSKGTGGSTGANVLTF.